This T cell receptor beta chain came from a study of blood T cell repertoires in COVID-19. Study-level information: Italy, Spain and the United States were the sources of the convalescent and acute COVID-19 samples. In each case, the material was cDNA or gDNA derived from T cells, B-cell-depleted T cells, or PBMCs.

The CDR3 runs to 15 residues. From germline, CDR1 is SGHRS and CDR2 YFSETQ. J gave up 5 bases and V 0 bases, and 7 bases lay outside the gene matches. Source study methods: Amplification of reference gene primers was used by the study to estimate nucleated cell counts. TCRdb keeps only in-frame clones here, not all; method: immunoSEQ multiplex PCR. The DNA gave D and trimming, while V, J and clone size come from that table. The data contain tens of thousands of clones, more than 80% of them singletons. The sequencing input was peripheral blood. The V and J genes are TRBV5-1 and TRBJ2-5; 7 bases map to TRBD2. The TCR originated in a man older than 75 with acute or convalescent COVID-19. The CDR3 protein is CASSLEAGAWETQYF. CDR3 in DNA: TGCGCCAGCAGCTTGGAGGCGGGAGCCTGGGAGACCCAGTACTTC.